The T cell receptor (beta chain) under discussion was sequenced for a study of OX40 agonist ivuxolimab in advanced cancers. Study-wide context: Enrolled patients in dose escalation had cancers that were hepatocellular carcinoma, melanoma, renal cell or head and neck cancer. Whole-study findings and limits: The authors also found low normalized T-cell clonal expansion in some nonresponders. Undetermined was the antigen specificity of the expanded peripheral T cells.

With autoimmune disease history or systemic immunosuppression, patients were excluded. V lost 5 bases, J lost 3 bases, and 8 bases lay in between. The CDR3 totals 12 residues. Per the germline V gene, CDR1 is SGHTA and CDR2 is FQGNSA. Regarding this clone: Its antigen is currently unknown.

Data came from immunoSEQ multiplex PCR; TCRdb stores just in-frame clones and leaves some out. The table shows over 85,000 clones, with 85% to 95% occurring only once. The chain links TRBV7-2 to TRBJ2-7; D ambiguous. This TCR derives from an adult with an advanced solid tumor such as melanoma, head and neck, liver or kidney cancer. The sample here was CD4+ or CD8+ T cells sorted from blood, taken in a trial of the OX40 agonist ivuxolimab. Here the CDR3 DNA reads TGTGCCAGCAGCCTCACCCGCTACGAGCAGTACTTC. It yields the protein CASSLTRYEQYF.